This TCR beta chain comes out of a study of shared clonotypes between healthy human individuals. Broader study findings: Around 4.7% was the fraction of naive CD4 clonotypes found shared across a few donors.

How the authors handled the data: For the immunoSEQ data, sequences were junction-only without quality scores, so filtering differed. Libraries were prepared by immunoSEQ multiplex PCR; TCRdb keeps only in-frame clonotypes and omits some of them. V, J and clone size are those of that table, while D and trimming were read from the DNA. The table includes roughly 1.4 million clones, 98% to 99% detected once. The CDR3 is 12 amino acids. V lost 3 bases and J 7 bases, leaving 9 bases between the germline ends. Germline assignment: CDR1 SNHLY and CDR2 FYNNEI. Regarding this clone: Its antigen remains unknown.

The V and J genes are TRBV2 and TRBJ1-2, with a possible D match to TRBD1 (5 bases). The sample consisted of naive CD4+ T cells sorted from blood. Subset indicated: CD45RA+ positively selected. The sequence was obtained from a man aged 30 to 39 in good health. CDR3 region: CASSERGGGYTF. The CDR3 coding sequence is TGTGCCAGCAGTGAGAGGGGAGGTGGCTACACCTTC.